This entry features one TCR beta chain sequence. In the original analysis: Amplification of reference gene primers provided the estimated nucleated cell counts. Only in-frame clones appear in the TCRdb table, and some are missing; sequencing was by immunoSEQ multiplex PCR. V, J and clone size are taken as reported in that table, and D and trimming were inferred from the DNA itself. The table has tens of thousands of clones, 87% seen once. This entry belongs to a study of blood T cell repertoires in COVID-19. Overall study context: The United States, Italy and Spain provided the acute and convalescent COVID-19 samples. The analysed material was cDNA or gDNA that came from T cells, B-cell-depleted T cells, or PBMCs.

The CDR3 has 11 amino acids. CDR1 is LNHDA, CDR2 SQIVND, per germline (reference sequence). V shed 8 bases and J shed 8 bases, with 12 bases lying between them. The chain is built from TRBV19 and TRBJ1-2; a possible D gene is TRBD1 (5 bases). The clonotype originates from a human donor in a cohort sampled during active COVID-19. Sequenced: peripheral blood. The CDR3 is CASFGGWGYTF. In DNA form, the CDR3 reads TGTGCCAGTTTCGGGGGATGGGGCTACACCTTC.